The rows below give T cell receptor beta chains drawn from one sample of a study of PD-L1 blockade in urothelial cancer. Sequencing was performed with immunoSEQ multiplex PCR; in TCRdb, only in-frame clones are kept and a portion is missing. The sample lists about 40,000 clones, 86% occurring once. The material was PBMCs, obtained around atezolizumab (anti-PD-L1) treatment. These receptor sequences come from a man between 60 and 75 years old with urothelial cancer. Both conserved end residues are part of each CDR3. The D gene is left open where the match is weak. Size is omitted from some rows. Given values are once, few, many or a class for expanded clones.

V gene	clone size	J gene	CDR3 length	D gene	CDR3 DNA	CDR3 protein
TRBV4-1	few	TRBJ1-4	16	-	TGCGCCAGCAGCCAAGGTACCGGGGCAACTAATGAAAAACTGTTTTTT	CASSQGTGATNEKLFF
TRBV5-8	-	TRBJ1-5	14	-	TGTGCCAGCAGCTCCAGGACGGGGAATCAGCCCCAGCATTTT	CASSSRTGNQPQHF
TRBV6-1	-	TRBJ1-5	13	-	TGTGCCAGCAGCCGAGGGAGCAATCAGCCCCAGCATTTT	CASSRGSNQPQHF
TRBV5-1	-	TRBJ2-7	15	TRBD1	TGCGCCAGCAGCTATACTCCGGGACAGGGGGGCGAGCAGTACTTC	CASSYTPGQGGEQYF
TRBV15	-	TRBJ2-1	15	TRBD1	TGTGCCACCAGCAGAAAGACAGGGTTGGTAAATGAGCAGTTCTTC	CATSRKTGLVNEQFF
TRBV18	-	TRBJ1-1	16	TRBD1	TGTGCCAGCTCCCGAAGTCCTGGGACAGGTGAAACTGAAGCTTTCTTT	CASSRSPGTGETEAFF
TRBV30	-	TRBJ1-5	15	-	TGTGCCTGGAGGAGGGGAGGGGGAAGCAATCAGCCCCAGCATTTT	CAWRRGGGSNQPQHF
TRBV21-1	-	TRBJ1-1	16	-	TGTGCCAGCAGTCCCTGGGGCGGGGAACTGAACACTGAAGCTTTCTTT	CASSPWGGELNTEAFF
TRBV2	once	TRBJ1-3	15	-	TGTGCCAGCAGCTTAATGACAGGATCTGGAAACACCATATATTTT	CASSLMTGSGNTIYF
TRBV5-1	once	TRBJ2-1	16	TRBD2	TGCGCCAGCAGCCGATGGAATAGCGGGGGGGCTCATGAGCAGTTCTTC	CASSRWNSGGAHEQFF
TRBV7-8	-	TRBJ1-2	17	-	TGTGCCAGCAGCTTAACGAGACGGGACACAGCTAACTATGGCTACACCTTC	CASSLTRRDTANYGYTF
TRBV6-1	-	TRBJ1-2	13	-	TGTGCCAGCAGTGAAAGGAGGAACTATGGCTACACCTTC	CASSERRNYGYTF
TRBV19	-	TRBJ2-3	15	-	TGTGCCAGTAGGGGCGGAGGGTTGGACACAGATACGCAGTATTTT	CASRGGGLDTDTQYF
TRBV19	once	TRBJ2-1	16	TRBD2	TGTGCCAGTAGTGATCCGGGGGGGATCGCCTACAATGAGCAGTTCTTC	CASSDPGGIAYNEQFF
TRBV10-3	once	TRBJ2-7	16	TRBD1	TGTGCCATCAGGGACAGGGGGCAACCCCTCGGCTACGAGCAGTACTTC	CAIRDRGQPLGYEQYF
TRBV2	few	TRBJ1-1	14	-	TGTGCCAGCAGTGAAGACGGAGAAGACACTGAAGCTTTCTTT	CASSEDGEDTEAFF
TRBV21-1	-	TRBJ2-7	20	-	TGTGCCAGCATCGATCCACAAAGACGAGTAAAGACAGGGGTTGGACACGAGCAGTACTTC	CASIDPQRRVKTGVGHEQYF
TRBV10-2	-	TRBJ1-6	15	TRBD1	TGCGCCAGCAGTGAGACACGGACAGGGAATTCACCCCTCCACTTT	CASSETRTGNSPLHF
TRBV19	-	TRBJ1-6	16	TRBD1	TGTGCCAGTATGCAGACAGGGGGCAAGGTCAATTCACCCCTCCACTTT	CASMQTGGKVNSPLHF
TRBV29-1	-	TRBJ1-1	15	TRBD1	TGCAGCGTTGAAAGGCCAAGGACAGGGGGCACTGAAGCTTTCTTT	CSVERPRTGGTEAFF
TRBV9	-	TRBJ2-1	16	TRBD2	TGTGCCAGCAGCGAGGGGACTAGCGGGGCCTACAATGAGCAGTTCTTC	CASSEGTSGAYNEQFF
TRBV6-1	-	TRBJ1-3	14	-	TGTGCCAGCATGACGACAGGCTCTGGAAACACCATATATTTT	CASMTTGSGNTIYF
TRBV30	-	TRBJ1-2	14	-	TGTGCCTGGAGTGTCCTGGGAGGGTTTTATGGCTACACCTTC	CAWSVLGGFYGYTF
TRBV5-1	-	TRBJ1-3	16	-	TGCGCCAGCAGTTGGACAGCAACTTTCTCTGGAAACACCATATATTTT	CASSWTATFSGNTIYF
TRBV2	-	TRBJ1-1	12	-	TGTGCCAGCACCATCGACAGCCCTGAAGCTTTCTTT	CASTIDSPEAFF
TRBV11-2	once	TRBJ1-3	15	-	TGTGCCAGCAGCTTAGTACAGGGTGCTGGAAACACCATATATTTT	CASSLVQGAGNTIYF
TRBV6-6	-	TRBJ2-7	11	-	TGTGCCAGCAGTTCCCCCTGGGGAGGGTACTTC	CASSSPWGGYF
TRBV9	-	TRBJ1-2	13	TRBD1	TGTGCCAGCAGCGCGACAGGGGACTTAGGCTACACCTTC	CASSATGDLGYTF
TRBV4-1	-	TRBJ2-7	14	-	TGCGCCAGCAGCCAGCTCACAGGGACCCGCGAGCAGTACTTC	CASSQLTGTREQYF
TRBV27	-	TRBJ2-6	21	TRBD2	TGTGCCAGCAGTTTTCAGACAGCGGGGGCTAGGAGGACTTCTGGGGCCAACGTCCTGACTTTC	CASSFQTAGARRTSGANVLTF
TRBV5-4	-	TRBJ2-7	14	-	TGTGCCAGCAGCTTGGCCCAGACTTCTAACGAGCAGTACTTC	CASSLAQTSNEQYF
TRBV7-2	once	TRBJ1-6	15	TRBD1	TGTGCCAGCAGCCCAAAGACAGGGTATAATTCACCCCTCCACTTT	CASSPKTGYNSPLHF
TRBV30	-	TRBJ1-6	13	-	TGTGCCTGGAGTGAGGAGGGTAATTCACCCCTCCACTTT	CAWSEEGNSPLHF
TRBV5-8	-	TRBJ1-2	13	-	TGTGCCAGCACCGAGGGAGAGTACTATGGCTACACCTTC	CASTEGEYYGYTF
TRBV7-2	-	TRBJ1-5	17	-	TGTGCCAGCAGCAAAGAAGGACAGCTATCTAGCAATCAGCCCCAGCATTTT	CASSKEGQLSSNQPQHF
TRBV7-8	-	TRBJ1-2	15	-	TGTGCCAGCAGCCTCGGAACAACAGGCGGTGACGGCTACACCTTC	CASSLGTTGGDGYTF
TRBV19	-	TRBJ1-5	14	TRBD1	TGTGCCAGTAGTACCACAGGGGGCGGTCAGCCCCAGCATTTT	CASSTTGGGQPQHF
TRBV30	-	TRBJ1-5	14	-	TGTGCCTGGAGTGAAGGGGGGGTCAATCAGCCCCAGCATTTT	CAWSEGGVNQPQHF
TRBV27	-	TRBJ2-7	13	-	TGTGCCAGCAGTTTATCGGAGTTATACGAGCAGTACTTC	CASSLSELYEQYF
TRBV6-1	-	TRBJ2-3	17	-	TGTGCCAGCAGTGAAGGCCCACGTGCGGGTCTCACAGATACGCAGTATTTT	CASSEGPRAGLTDTQYF
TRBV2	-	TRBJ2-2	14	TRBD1	TGTGCCAGCGTAGGACAGGCCGGCACCGGGGAGCTGTTTTTT	CASVGQAGTGELFF
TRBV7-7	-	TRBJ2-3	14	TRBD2	TGTGCTAGCAGCTTAGGGGCGGGGGAGCAAACGCAGTATTTT	CASSLGAGEQTQYF
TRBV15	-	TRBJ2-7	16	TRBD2	TGTGCCACCAGCAGAGGAAGTCGTCGGGAGGACGGCGAGCAGTACTTC	CATSRGSRREDGEQYF
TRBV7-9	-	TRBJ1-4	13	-	TGTGCCAGCAGCCCAGGACAGACCGAAAAACTGTTTTTT	CASSPGQTEKLFF
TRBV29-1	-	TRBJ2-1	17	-	TGCAGCGTTGAAGGCGCTTCGGGACAAGAAATTGACAATGAGCAGTTCTTC	CSVEGASGQEIDNEQFF
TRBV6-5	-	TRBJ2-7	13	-	TGTGCCAGCAGTTTCTTACAGGGCCACGAGCAGTACTTC	CASSFLQGHEQYF
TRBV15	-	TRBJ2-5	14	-	TGTGCCACCAGCAGAGATTCGTCGGGAGAGACCCAGTACTTC	CATSRDSSGETQYF
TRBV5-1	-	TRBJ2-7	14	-	TGCGCCAGCAGCTTACGGTCAGGGTTGGACGAGCAGTACTTC	CASSLRSGLDEQYF
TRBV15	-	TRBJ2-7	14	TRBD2	TGTGCCTCTGTAGGGACTAGGTGGTCCTACGAGCAGTACTTC	CASVGTRWSYEQYF
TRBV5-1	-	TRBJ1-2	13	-	TGCGCCAGCAGCTTGGACAGGGACTATGGCTACACCTTC	CASSLDRDYGYTF
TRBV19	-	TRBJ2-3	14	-	TGTGCCAGTAGTATGGGTAGCGTCACAGATACGCAGTATTTT	CASSMGSVTDTQYF
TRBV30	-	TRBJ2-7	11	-	TGTGCCTGGAGTGTGGAGGTCGAGCAGTACTTC	CAWSVEVEQYF